Included here is one T cell receptor (beta chain) sequence, with context. The antigen is not known. The source of the sample is a study of OX40 agonist ivuxolimab in advanced cancers. Study background: Prior checkpoint blockade (anti-PD-1, anti-PD-L1 or anti-CTLA-4) was permitted; approximately 40% had it. Study-wide results and limits: Averaging showed that CD8+ T cells had more expanded clones than CD4+ did. CD4+ and CD8+ blood T cells expanded clonally by week 6 at 0.1 to 3.0 mg/kg.

Autoimmune disease history or systemic immunosuppression meant exclusion. The repertoire was sequenced with immunoSEQ multiplex PCR; TCRdb's copy has only in-frame clones and lacks some. The sample contains about 53,000 clones, around 91% of which appear only once. This receptor was obtained from an adult with an advanced solid tumor such as melanoma, head and neck, liver or kidney cancer. The sample in question was CD4+ or CD8+ T cells sorted from blood, obtained in a trial of the OX40 agonist ivuxolimab.

The CDR3 DNA reads as TGTGCCTGGAGTGTTCAGCAAGAGACCCAGTACTTC. Protein: CAWSVQQETQYF. J is TRBJ2-5 and V is TRBV30; D remains ambiguous. Germline V gene sequence: CDR1 GTSNPN, CDR2 SVGIG (reference sequence). CDR3 size: 12 residues. The V and J ends lost 0 bases and 2 bases respectively, with 4 bases between them.